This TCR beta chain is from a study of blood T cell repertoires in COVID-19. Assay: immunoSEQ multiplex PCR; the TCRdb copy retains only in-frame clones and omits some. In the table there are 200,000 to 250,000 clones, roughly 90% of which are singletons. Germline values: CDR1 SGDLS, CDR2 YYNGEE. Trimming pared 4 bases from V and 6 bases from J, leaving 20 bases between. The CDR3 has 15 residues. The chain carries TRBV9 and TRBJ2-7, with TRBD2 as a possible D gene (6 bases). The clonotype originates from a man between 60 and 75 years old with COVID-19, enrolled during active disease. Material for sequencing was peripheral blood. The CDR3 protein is CASSPSAGLVAEQYF. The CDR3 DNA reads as TGTGCCAGCAGCCCCTCGGCGGGATTGGTTGCCGAGCAGTACTTC. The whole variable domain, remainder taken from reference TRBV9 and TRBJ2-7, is DSGVTQTPKHLITATGQRVTLRCSPRSGDLSVYWYQQSLDQGLQFLIQYYNGEERAKGNILERFSAQQFPDLHSELNLSSLELGDSALYFCASSPSAGLVAEQYFGPGTRLTVT.